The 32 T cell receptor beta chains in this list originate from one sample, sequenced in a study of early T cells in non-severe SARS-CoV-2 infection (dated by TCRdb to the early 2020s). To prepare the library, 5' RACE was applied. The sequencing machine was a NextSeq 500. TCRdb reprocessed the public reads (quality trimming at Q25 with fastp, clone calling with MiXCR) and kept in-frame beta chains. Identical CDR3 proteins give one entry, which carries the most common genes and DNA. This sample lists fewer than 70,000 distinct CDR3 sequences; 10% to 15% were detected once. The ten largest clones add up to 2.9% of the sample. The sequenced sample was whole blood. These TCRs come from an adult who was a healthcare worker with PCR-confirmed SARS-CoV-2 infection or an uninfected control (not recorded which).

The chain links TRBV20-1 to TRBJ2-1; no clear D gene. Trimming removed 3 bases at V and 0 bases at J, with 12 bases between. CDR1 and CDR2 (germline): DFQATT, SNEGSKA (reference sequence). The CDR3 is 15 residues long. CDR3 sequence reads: CSASLLPSSYNEQFF. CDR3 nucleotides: TGCAGTGCTAGTTTGCTCCCCTCCTCCTACAATGAGCAGTTCTTC.

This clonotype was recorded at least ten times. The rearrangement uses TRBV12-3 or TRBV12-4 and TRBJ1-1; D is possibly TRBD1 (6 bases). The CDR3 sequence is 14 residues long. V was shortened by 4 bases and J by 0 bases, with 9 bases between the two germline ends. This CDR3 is CASSSGTLNTEAFF. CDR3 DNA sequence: TGTGCCAGCAGTTCCGGGACATTGAACACTGAAGCTTTCTTT.

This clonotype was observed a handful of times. The DNA of the CDR3 is TGTGCCAGCAGCTTTGGGACAGTCGTCTCTGGAAACACCATATATTTT. Translating it yields CASSFGTVVSGNTIYF. The chain combines TRBV5-6 with TRBJ1-3, with 7 bases fitting TRBD1. The CDR3 extends over 16 amino acids. With 2 bases clipped from V and 0 bases from J, the junction kept 5 bases outside the gene matches. Germline CDR1 is SGHDT and CDR2 is YYEEEE.

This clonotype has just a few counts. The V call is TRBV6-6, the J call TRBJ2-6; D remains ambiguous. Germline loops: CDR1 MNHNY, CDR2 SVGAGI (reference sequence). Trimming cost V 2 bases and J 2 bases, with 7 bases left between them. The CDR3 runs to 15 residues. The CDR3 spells CASSYRVPGANVLTF. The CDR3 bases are TGTGCCAGCAGTTACAGGGTTCCTGGGGCCAACGTCCTGACTTTC.

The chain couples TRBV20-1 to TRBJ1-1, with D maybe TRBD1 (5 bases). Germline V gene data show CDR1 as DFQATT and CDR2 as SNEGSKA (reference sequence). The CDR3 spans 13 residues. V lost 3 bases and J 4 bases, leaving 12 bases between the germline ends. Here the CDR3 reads CSASFHGGTEAFF. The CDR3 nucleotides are TGCAGTGCTAGTTTTCATGGGGGCACTGAAGCTTTCTTT.

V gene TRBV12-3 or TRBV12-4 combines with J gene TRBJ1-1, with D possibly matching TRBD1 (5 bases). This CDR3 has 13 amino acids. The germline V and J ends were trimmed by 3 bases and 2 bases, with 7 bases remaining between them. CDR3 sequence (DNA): TGTGCCAGCAGTTTCGGGGGAAACACTGAAGCTTTCTTT. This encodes CASSFGGNTEAFF.

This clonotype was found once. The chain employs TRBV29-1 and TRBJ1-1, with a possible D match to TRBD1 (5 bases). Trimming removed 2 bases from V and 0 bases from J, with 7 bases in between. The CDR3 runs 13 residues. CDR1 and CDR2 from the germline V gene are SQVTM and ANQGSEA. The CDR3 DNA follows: TGCAGCGTTGAAAACAGGCTGAACACTGAAGCTTTCTTT. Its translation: CSVENRLNTEAFF.

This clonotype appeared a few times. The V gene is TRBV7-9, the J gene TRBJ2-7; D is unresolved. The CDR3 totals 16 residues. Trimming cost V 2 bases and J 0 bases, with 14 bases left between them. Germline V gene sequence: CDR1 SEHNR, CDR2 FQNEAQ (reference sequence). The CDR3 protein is CASSLILSVSSYEQYF. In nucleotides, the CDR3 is TGTGCCAGCAGCTTAATTCTCAGCGTGAGCTCCTACGAGCAGTACTTC.

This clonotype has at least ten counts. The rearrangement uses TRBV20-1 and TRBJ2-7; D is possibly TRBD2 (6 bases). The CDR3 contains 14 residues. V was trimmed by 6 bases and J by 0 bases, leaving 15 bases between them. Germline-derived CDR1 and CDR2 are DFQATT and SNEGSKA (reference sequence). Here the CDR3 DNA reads TGCAGTGCCATCAATAGCGGATTCTCCTACGAGCAGTACTTC. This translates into CSAINSGFSYEQYF.

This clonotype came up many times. CDR3 sequence reads: CASSSDTNTGELFF. The CDR3, as DNA: TGTGCCAGCAGCTCGGATACGAACACCGGGGAGCTGTTTTTT. The chain employs TRBV7-9 and TRBJ2-2; D unresolved. The ends were cut back, 4 bases at V and 0 bases at J, with 6 bases in the middle. Germline values: CDR1 SEHNR, CDR2 FQNEAQ (reference sequence). This CDR3 contains 14 residues.

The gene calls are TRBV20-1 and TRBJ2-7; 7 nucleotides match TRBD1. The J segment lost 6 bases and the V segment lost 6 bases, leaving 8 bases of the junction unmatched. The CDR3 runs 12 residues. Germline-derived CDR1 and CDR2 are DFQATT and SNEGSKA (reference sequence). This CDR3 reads CSARTTGTEQYF. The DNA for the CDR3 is TGCAGTGCGCGTACGACAGGGACCGAGCAGTACTTC.

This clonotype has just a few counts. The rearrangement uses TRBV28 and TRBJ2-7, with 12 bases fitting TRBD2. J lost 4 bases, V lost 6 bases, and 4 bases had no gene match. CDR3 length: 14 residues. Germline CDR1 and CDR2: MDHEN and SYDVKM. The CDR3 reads CASSLTSGRYEQYF. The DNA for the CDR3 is TGTGCCAGCAGCCTCACTAGCGGGAGGTACGAGCAGTACTTC.

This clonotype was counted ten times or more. The CDR3 spells CSARVVEGSGRAKNIQYF. The DNA of the CDR3 is TGCAGTGCTAGAGTTGTCGAGGGGAGCGGGAGGGCCAAAAACATTCAGTACTTC. The rearrangement uses TRBV20-1 and TRBJ2-4; 9 nucleotides match TRBD2. After removal of 1 base from V and 1 base from J, the junction contained 11 bases not matched to a gene. This CDR3 contains 18 residues. Germline CDR1 is DFQATT and CDR2 is SNEGSKA (reference sequence).

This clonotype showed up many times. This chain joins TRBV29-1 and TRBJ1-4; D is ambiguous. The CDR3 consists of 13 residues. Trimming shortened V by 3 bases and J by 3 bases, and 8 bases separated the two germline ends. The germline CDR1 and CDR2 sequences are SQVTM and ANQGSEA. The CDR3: CSVETPANEKLFF. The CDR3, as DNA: TGCAGCGTTGAGACACCTGCTAATGAAAAACTGTTTTTT.

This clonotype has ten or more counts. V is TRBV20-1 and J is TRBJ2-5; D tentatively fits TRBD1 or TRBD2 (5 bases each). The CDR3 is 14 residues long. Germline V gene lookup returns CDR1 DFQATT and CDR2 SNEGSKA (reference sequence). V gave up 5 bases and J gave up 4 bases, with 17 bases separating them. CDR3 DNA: TGCAGTGCTGCCTCCGGGACCCACCCAGAGACCCAGTACTTC. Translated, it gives CSAASGTHPETQYF.

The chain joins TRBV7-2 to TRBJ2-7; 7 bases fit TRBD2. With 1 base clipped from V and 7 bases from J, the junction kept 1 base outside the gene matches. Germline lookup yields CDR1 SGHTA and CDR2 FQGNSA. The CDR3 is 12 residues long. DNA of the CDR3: TGTGCCAGCAGCTTAGGGGGACTAGAGCAGTACTTC. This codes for CASSLGGLEQYF. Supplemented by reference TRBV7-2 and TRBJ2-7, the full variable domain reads GAGVSQSPSNKVTEKGKDVELRCDPISGHTALYWYRQSLGQGLEFLIYFQGNSAPDKSGLPSDRFSAERTGGSVSTLTIQRTQQEDSAVYLCASSLGGLEQYFGPGTRLTVT.

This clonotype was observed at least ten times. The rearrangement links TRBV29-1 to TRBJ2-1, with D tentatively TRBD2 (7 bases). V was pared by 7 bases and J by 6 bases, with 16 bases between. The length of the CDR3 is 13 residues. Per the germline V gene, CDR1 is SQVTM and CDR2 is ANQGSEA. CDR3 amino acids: CSAWLGGGNEQFF. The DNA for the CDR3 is TGCAGCGCATGGCTAGGGGGGGGCAATGAGCAGTTCTTC.

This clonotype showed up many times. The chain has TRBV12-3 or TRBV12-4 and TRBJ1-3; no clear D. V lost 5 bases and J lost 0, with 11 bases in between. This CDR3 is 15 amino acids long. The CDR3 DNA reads TGTGCCAGCAGTCAGGACCCGTACTCTGGAAACACCATATATTTT. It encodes CASSQDPYSGNTIYF.

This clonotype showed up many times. CDR3 DNA: TGTGCCAGCAGTCCGGGGGGTTTCGGGGAGCTGTTTTTT. Translation: CASSPGGFGELFF. The V gene is TRBV2, the J gene TRBJ2-2, with 7 bases lining up with TRBD2. Germline values: CDR1 SNHLY, CDR2 FYNNEI. This CDR3 contains 13 residues. V lost 5 bases and J lost 7; bases outside the gene matches: 4.

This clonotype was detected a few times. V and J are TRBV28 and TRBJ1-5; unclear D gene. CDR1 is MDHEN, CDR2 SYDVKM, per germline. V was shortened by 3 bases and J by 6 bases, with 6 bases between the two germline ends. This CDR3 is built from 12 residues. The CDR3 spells CASSLVVQPQHF. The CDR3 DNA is TGTGCCAGCAGTTTGGTCGTTCAGCCCCAGCATTTT.

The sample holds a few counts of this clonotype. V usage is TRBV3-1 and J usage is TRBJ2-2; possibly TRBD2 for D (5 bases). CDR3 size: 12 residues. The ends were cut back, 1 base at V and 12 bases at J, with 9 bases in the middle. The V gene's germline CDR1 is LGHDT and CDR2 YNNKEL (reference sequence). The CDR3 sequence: CASSQGPGKLFF. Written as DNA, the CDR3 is TGTGCCAGCAGCCAAGGTCCGGGAAAGCTGTTTTTT.

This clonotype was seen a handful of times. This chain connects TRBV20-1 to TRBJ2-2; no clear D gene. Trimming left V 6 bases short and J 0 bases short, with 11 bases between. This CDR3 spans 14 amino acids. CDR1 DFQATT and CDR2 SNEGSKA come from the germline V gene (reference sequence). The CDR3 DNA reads TGCAGTGCCTGGACGGTGGCGAACACCGGGGAGCTGTTTTTT. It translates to CSAWTVANTGELFF.

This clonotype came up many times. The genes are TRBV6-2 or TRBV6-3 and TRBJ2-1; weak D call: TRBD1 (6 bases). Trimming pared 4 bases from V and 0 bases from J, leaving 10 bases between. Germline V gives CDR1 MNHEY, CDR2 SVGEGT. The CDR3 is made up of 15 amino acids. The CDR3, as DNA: TGTGCCAGCAGTTGGCAGGACAGCTCCTACAATGAGCAGTTCTTC. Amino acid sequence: CASSWQDSSYNEQFF.

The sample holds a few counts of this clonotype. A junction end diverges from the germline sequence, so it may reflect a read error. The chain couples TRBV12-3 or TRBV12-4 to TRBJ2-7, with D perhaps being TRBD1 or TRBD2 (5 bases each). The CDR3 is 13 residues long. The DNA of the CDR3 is TGTGCCAGCAGTCCCGGGGACCGCTACGAGCGGTACTTC. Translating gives CASSPGDRYERYF.

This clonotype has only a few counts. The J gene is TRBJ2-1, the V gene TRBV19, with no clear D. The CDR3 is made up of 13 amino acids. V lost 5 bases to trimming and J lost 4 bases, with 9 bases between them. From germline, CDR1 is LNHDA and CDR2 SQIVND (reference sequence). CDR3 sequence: CASSPQLYNEQFF. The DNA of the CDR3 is TGTGCCAGTAGTCCCCAACTTTACAATGAGCAGTTCTTC.

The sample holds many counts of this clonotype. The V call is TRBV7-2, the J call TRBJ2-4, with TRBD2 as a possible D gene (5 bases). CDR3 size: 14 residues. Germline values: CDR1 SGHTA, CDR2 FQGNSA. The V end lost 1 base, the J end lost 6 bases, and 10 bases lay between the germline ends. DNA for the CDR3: TGTGCCAGCAGCTTAGTCCCGCTAGCAAACATTCAGTACTTC. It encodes CASSLVPLANIQYF.

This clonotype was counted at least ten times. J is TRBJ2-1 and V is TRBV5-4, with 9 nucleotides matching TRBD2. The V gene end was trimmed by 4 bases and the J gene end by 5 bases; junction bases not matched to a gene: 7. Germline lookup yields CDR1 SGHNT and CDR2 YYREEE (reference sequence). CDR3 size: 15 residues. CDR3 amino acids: CASSPLAGINNEQFF. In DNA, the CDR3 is TGTGCCAGCAGCCCTCTAGCGGGGATTAACAATGAGCAGTTCTTC.

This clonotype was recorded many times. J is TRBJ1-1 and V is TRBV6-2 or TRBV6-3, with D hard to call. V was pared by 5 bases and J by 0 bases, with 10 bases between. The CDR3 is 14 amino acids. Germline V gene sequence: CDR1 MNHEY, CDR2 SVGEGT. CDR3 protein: CASSRNVMNTEAFF. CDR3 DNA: TGTGCCAGCAGTCGAAATGTTATGAACACTGAAGCTTTCTTT.

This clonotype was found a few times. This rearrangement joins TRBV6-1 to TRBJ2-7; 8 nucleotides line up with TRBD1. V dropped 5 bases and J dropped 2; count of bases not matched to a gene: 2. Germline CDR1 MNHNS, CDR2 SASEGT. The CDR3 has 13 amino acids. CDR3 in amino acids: CASSWDRTYEQYF. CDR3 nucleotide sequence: TGTGCCAGCAGTTGGGACAGGACCTACGAGCAGTACTTC.

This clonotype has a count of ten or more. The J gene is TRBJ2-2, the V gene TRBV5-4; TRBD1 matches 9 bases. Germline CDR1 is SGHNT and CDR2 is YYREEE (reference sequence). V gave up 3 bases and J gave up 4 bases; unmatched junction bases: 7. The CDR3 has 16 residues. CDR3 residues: CASSSLTGGGTGELFF. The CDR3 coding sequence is TGTGCCAGCAGCTCCTTGACAGGGGGAGGCACCGGGGAGCTGTTTTTT.

DNA of the CDR3: TGCGCCAGCAGCCCCGGAAGGCAGTCTAATGAAAAACTGTTTTTT. Translation: CASSPGRQSNEKLFF. The chain couples TRBV4-1 to TRBJ1-4; no firm D call. The CDR3 spans 15 residues. CDR1 MGHRA and CDR2 YSYEKL come from the germline V gene. The V gene lost 4 bases and the J gene lost 3 bases, with 12 bases spanning the gap.

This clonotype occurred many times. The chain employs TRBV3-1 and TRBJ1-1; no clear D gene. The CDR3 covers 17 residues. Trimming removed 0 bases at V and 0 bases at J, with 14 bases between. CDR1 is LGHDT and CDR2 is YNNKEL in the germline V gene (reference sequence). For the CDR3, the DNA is TGTGCCAGCAGCCAAGAAGTCCCCAGGCTTATGAACACTGAAGCTTTCTTT. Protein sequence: CASSQEVPRLMNTEAFF.